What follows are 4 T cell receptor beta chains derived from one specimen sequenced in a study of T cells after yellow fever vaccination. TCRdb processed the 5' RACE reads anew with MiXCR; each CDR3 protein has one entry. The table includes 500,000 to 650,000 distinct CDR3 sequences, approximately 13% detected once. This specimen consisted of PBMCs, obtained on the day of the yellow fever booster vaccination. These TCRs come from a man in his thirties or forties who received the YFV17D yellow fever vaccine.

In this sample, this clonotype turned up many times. CDR3 in amino acids: CSATTTSGKVHEQYF. As DNA, the CDR3 is TGCAGTGCTACTACGACTAGCGGGAAGGTCCACGAGCAGTACTTC. The rearrangement uses TRBV20-1 and TRBJ2-7; 11 bases are shared with TRBD2. The ends lost 4 bases at V and 5 bases at J; junction bases unmatched: 10. Germline CDR1 reads DFQATT; CDR2 reads SNEGSKA (reference sequence). The CDR3 loop spans 15 amino acids.

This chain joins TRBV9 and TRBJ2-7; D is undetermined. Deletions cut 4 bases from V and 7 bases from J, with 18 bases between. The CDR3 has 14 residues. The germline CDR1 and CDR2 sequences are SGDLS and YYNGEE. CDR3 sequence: CASSLEVSSSEQYF. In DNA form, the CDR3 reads TGTGCCAGCAGCCTAGAGGTCAGTTCTAGTGAGCAGTACTTC.

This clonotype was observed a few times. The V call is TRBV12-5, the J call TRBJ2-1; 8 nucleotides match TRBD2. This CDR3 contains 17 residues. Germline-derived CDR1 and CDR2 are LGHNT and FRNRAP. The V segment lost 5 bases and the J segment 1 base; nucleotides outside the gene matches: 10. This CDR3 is CASGGAPGRASYNEQFF. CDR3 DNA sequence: TGTGCTAGTGGTGGCGCCCCCGGGAGGGCTTCCTACAATGAGCAGTTCTTC.

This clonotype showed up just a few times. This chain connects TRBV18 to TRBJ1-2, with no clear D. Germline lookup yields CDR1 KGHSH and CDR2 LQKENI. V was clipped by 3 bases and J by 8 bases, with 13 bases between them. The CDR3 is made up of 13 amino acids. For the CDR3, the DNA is TGTGCCAGCTCACCGTACGAGGTTGGAGGCTACACCTTC. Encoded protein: CASSPYEVGGYTF.